The T cell receptor beta chain described here comes from a study of shared clonotypes between healthy human individuals. Study context: CD4 naive and CD4 memory each took three plates per donor, while CD8 naive took two and CD8 memory one. The study, taken as a whole, reports: With a few donors compared, about 5% of naive CD4 clonotypes were shared.

With regard to this clone: What it binds is not known.

V was pared by 10 bases and J by 8 bases, with 4 bases of the junction left unmatched. CDR1 is MNHNS, CDR2 SASEGT, per germline. The CDR3 is made up of 12 amino acids. Clones were sequenced by immunoSEQ multiplex PCR, and TCRdb holds only the in-frame ones, with some missing. The sample contains approximately 1.5 million clones, approximately 98% of which appear only once. The genes are TRBV6-1 and TRBJ2-2; 10 bases fit TRBD2. The TCR sequence derives from a man aged 25-40 years in good health. Source material: naive CD4+ T cells sorted from blood. Specified subset: CD45RA+ positively selected. CDR3 region: CAISGRAGELFF. CDR3 sequence (DNA): TGTGCCATAAGCGGGAGGGCAGGGGAGCTGTTTTTT.